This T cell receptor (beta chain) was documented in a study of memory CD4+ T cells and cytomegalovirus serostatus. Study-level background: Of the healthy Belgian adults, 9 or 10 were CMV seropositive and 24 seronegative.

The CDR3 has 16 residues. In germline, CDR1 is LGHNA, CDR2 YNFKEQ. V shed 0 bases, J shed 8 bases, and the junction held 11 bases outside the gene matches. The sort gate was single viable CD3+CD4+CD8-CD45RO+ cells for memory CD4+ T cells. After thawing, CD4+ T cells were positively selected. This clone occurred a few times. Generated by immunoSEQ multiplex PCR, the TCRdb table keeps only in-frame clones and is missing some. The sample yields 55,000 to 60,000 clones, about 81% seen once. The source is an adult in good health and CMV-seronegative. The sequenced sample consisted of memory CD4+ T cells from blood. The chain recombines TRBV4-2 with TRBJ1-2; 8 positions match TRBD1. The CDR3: CASSQELNTGGDGYTF. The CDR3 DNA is TGTGCCAGCAGCCAAGAATTGAATACAGGGGGAGACGGCTACACCTTC.